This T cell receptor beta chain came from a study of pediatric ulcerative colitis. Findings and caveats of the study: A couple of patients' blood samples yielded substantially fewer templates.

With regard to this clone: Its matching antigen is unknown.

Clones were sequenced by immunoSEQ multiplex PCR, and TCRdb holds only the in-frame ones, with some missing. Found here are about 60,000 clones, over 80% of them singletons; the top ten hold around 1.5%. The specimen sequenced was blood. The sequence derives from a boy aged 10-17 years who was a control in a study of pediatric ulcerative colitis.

This CDR3 is CASKIDYGYTF. CDR3 bases: TGTGCCAGCAAGATAGACTATGGCTACACCTTC. The chain links TRBV6-1 to TRBJ1-2; D is uncertain. The CDR3 is 11 residues long. Trimming took 7 bases from V and 3 from J, leaving 6 bases between them. Germline values: CDR1 MNHNS, CDR2 SASEGT.